Shown below are 12 T cell receptor beta chains from a single sample sequenced in a study of CD8 T cells in ankylosing spondylitis. From the 5' RACE reads, TCRdb called clonotypes with MiXCR, one entry per CDR3 protein. The sample comprises 300,000 to 350,000 distinct CDR3 sequences, about a fifth of which are singletons, and roughly 3.6% rests with the top ten. Sequenced input: blood, either unsorted or a sorted T cell fraction (not recorded which). The source is a female donor with ankylosing spondylitis or in good health (not recorded which).

The CDR3, as DNA: TGTGCCAGCAGCTTAGCTAGAGCGGGAGCTGAGCAGTTCTTC. This codes for CASSLARAGAEQFF. This sequence joins TRBV7-7 and TRBJ2-1; 8 bases match TRBD2. J was trimmed by 9 bases and V by 0 bases; bases with no gene match: 4. This CDR3 is 14 amino acids long. Germline V gene data show CDR1 as SSHAT and CDR2 as FNYEAQ (reference sequence).

The chain links TRBV6-2 or TRBV6-3 to TRBJ2-5, with a weak D call TRBD2 (5 bases). CDR1 and CDR2 from the germline V gene are MNHEY and SVGEGT. This CDR3 is 16 amino acids long. Deletions cut 7 bases from V and 0 bases from J, with 18 bases between. This chain's CDR3 is CASTFISGLYQETQYF. Written as DNA, the CDR3 is TGTGCCAGCACCTTCATATCCGGACTGTACCAAGAGACCCAGTACTTC.

This clonotype was counted once. This chain connects TRBV19 to TRBJ2-7, with D perhaps TRBD2 (5 bases). The CDR3 is made up of 15 amino acids. Between the trimmed V and J ends, which lost 5 bases and 2 bases, there was a span of 16 bases. Germline V lookup: CDR1 LNHDA, CDR2 SQIVND (reference sequence). Written as DNA, the CDR3 is TGTGCCAGTAGTTTAACAGCCACCGGGGCCTACGAGCAGTACTTC. It translates to CASSLTATGAYEQYF.

This rearrangement joins TRBV3-1 to TRBJ2-3; possibly TRBD2 for D (6 bases). The CDR3 is 16 amino acids. Between the trimmed V and J ends, which lost 1 base and 6 bases, there was a span of 17 bases. Germline lookup yields CDR1 LGHDT and CDR2 YNNKEL (reference sequence). The CDR3, as DNA: TGTGCCAGCAGCCAAGCGGGACTTTCCCCTGGGGATACGCAGTATTTT. Translation gives CASSQAGLSPGDTQYF.

The table lists this clonotype with a few counts. This CDR3 is CASSYDRGSNQPQHF. In DNA, the CDR3 is TGTGCCAGCAGTTACGACAGGGGTAGCAATCAGCCCCAGCATTTT. The chain carries TRBV6-2 or TRBV6-3 and TRBJ1-5; 8 nucleotides align to TRBD1. V shed 2 bases and J 0 bases; nucleotides not matched to a gene: 0. Germline values: CDR1 MNHEY, CDR2 SVGEGT. The CDR3 extends over 15 amino acids.

This clonotype was picked up many times. The chain employs TRBV9 and TRBJ1-5; D gene unclear. V lost 4 bases to trimming and J lost 3 bases, with 11 bases between them. The CDR3 covers 14 residues. Germline assignment: CDR1 SGDLS and CDR2 YYNGEE. CDR3 region: CASSPYGVNQPQHF. Written as DNA, the CDR3 is TGTGCCAGCAGCCCTTACGGGGTCAATCAGCCCCAGCATTTT.

Points on this clonotype: A read error is possible here, since a much larger clone lies one base away. The genes are TRBV15 and TRBJ1-1; D gene ambiguous. Germline V gene data show CDR1 as LNHNV and CDR2 as YYDKDF (reference sequence). The ends were cut back, 0 bases at V and 0 bases at J, with 2 bases in the middle. The CDR3 covers 13 residues. CDR3 sequence reads: CATSREVNTEAFF. The CDR3 bases are TGTGCCACCAGCAGAGAGGTGAACACTGAAGCTTTCTTT.

This clonotype was seen ten or more times. The chain couples TRBV6-5 to TRBJ2-7, with D unresolved. The CDR3 is 13 amino acids. Trimming pared 6 bases from V and 5 bases from J, leaving 14 bases between. Germline V gene sequence: CDR1 MNHEY, CDR2 SVGAGI. Here the CDR3 DNA reads TGTGCCAGCAGAAAAGGGCCGGGCCACGAGCAGTACTTC. Residues: CASRKGPGHEQYF.

A remark on this clonotype: Relative to the germline gene, one junction end is altered; a read error may explain this. This chain connects TRBV2 to TRBJ1-5; unclear D gene. CDR3 length: 11 amino acids. Germline CDR1 reads SNHLY; CDR2 reads FYNNEI. DNA for the CDR3: TGTGCCAGCAGGGAAGGTCAGCCCCAGCATTTT. It encodes CASREGQPQHF.

This clonotype occurred a few times. J is TRBJ2-7 and V is TRBV4-2, with no clear D. The CDR3 has 14 amino acids. Trimming pared 6 bases from V and 3 bases from J, leaving 15 bases between. Germline CDR1 and CDR2: LGHNA and YNFKEQ. The CDR3 loop reads CASRDLNEDYEQYF. The CDR3 DNA is TGTGCCAGCAGAGACCTAAACGAGGACTACGAGCAGTACTTC.

This clonotype was counted a few times. This chain links TRBV6-1 with TRBJ1-5; a weak D match, TRBD1 (5 bases). The CDR3 extends over 15 amino acids. Between the trimmed V and J ends, which lost 6 bases and 3 bases, there was a span of 15 bases. From germline, CDR1 is MNHNS and CDR2 SASEGT. As DNA, the CDR3 is TGTGCCAGCAGCGGGGGTGAGCGTAACAATCAGCCCCAGCATTTT. Encoded protein: CASSGGERNNQPQHF.

This clonotype was detected a few times. The chain links TRBV7-2 to TRBJ2-2, with 9 positions matching TRBD2. The germline gives CDR1 SGHTA, CDR2 FQGNSA. V was clipped by 5 bases and J by 5 bases; unmatched bases: 9. The CDR3 has 16 residues. The CDR3 sequence is CASSTHSGSGTGELFF. CDR3 DNA sequence: TGTGCCAGCAGCACACATAGCGGGAGTGGGACCGGGGAGCTGTTTTTT.